These 11 T cell receptor beta chains were all obtained from the same sample, sequenced in a study of shared clonotypes between healthy human individuals. Assay: immunoSEQ multiplex PCR; the TCRdb copy retains only in-frame clones and omits some. Altogether hundreds of thousands of clones are present, about 74% being singletons, with the ten largest covering around 1.6%. The sample was memory CD4+ T cells sorted from blood. As for subset: CD45RA-negative fraction. All receptors come from a woman aged 25 to 39 in good health.

The chain employs TRBV2 and TRBJ2-5; 9 bases line up with TRBD2. The junction had 12 bases not matched to a gene; V was cut back by 6 bases and J by 7 bases. Germline V gene sequence: CDR1 SNHLY, CDR2 FYNNEI. The CDR3 spans 15 residues. In DNA, the CDR3 is TGTGCCAGCAGCCCCCGGGCTAGCGGGGAAGGGACCCAGTACTTC. Translated: CASSPRASGEGTQYF.

This clone showed up just a few times. The V gene is TRBV11-3, the J gene TRBJ2-3; TRBD2 might be the D (5 bases). The germline V gene encodes CDR1 SGHNT and CDR2 YENEEA. Between the trimmed V and J ends, which lost 8 bases and 0 bases, there was a span of 12 bases. The CDR3 is 14 residues long. This CDR3 reads CASGASRSTDTQYF. DNA of the CDR3: TGTGCCAGCGGAGCTAGCAGGAGCACAGATACGCAGTATTTT.

V is TRBV19 and J is TRBJ1-1; TRBD1 is a possible D gene (6 bases). Trimming took 7 bases from V and 1 from J, leaving 13 bases between them. This CDR3 comprises 14 residues. Looked up from germline, CDR1 is LNHDA and CDR2 is SQIVND (reference sequence). CDR3 coding DNA: TGTGCCAGTATGTTAAGGACAGAGAACACTGAAGCTTTCTTT. Translating it yields CASMLRTENTEAFF.

With respect to this clone: One end of the junction varies from germline; a read error may be responsible. The chain couples TRBV7-2 to TRBJ1-2; maybe TRBD1 (5 bases). Germline-derived CDR1 and CDR2 are SGHTA and FQGNSA. The CDR3 covers 11 residues. CDR3 amino acids: CASSFIQGTLF. The CDR3 DNA is TGTGCCAGCAGCTTCATCCAGGGAACTCTCTTC.

The chain couples TRBV5-1 to TRBJ1-2; no reliable D call. Germline CDR1 is SGHRS and CDR2 is YFSETQ. Trimming left V 1 base short and J 1 base short, with 8 bases between. The CDR3 is made up of 14 amino acids. The CDR3 loop is CASSLHGSNYGYTF. CDR3 in DNA: TGCGCCAGCAGCTTGCACGGCAGTAACTATGGCTACACCTTC.

CDR3 DNA sequence: TGTGCCAGTAGTGCACTAGCGGGGAACCAAGAGACCCAGTACTTC. Its translation is CASSALAGNQETQYF. This chain uses TRBV19 with TRBJ2-5, with 10 positions matching TRBD2. The CDR3 length is 15 residues. The ends lost 5 bases at V and 0 bases at J; junction bases unmatched: 3. Germline values: CDR1 LNHDA, CDR2 SQIVND (reference sequence).

The V and J genes are TRBV19 and TRBJ1-5; 10 bases align to TRBD1. The CDR3 consists of 14 residues. Germline loops: CDR1 LNHDA, CDR2 SQIVND (reference sequence). The ends lost 6 bases at V and 4 bases at J; junction bases unmatched: 3. DNA of the CDR3: TGTGCCAGTAGCGGGACAGGGGAAAATCAGCCCCAGCATTTT. It is translated as CASSGTGENQPQHF.

This clone was detected ten times or more. The rearrangement joins TRBV14 to TRBJ1-1; D is undetermined. Trimming removed 10 bases from V and 5 bases from J, with 20 bases in between. CDR3 length: 14 residues. The germline V gene encodes CDR1 SGHDN and CDR2 FVKESK. CDR3 residues: CATDIPGVWTEAFF. The CDR3 nucleotides read TGTGCCACCGATATCCCCGGGGTCTGGACTGAAGCTTTCTTT.

V and J are TRBV27 and TRBJ2-1, with 9 bases fitting TRBD2. V shed 3 bases and J 6 bases; nucleotides not matched to a gene: 6. The germline V gene has CDR1 MNHEY and CDR2 SMNVEV (reference sequence). The CDR3 is 15 amino acids. The CDR3 spells CASSLVREGVNEQFF. The CDR3 coding sequence is TGTGCCAGCAGTTTGGTGCGGGAGGGGGTCAATGAGCAGTTCTTC.

This chain links TRBV5-1 with TRBJ2-7; D is perhaps TRBD1 or TRBD2 (5 bases each). The CDR3 spans 14 residues. CDR1 SGHRS and CDR2 YFSETQ come from the germline V gene. V was pared by 7 bases and J by 2 bases, with 16 bases between. CDR3: CASALGPGPYEQYF. The CDR3 bases are TGCGCCAGCGCCCTGGGACCCGGCCCCTACGAGCAGTACTTC. Variable domain in full (rest from reference TRBV5-1 and TRBJ2-7): KAGVTQTPRYLIKTRGQQVTLSCSPISGHRSVSWYQQTPGQGLQFLFEYFSETQRNKGNFPGRFSGRQFSNSRSEMNVSTLELGDSALYLCASALGPGPYEQYFGPGTRLTVT.

Remarks on this clone: The sample contains more than one DNA sequence encoding this CDR3. The CDR3 sequence is CASSEVGGSNQPQHF. The CDR3 DNA reads as TGTGCCAGCAGTGAAGTAGGAGGGAGCAATCAGCCCCAGCATTTT. The chain combines TRBV6-1 with TRBJ1-5, with no clear D. CDR3 length: 15 residues. CDR1 MNHNS and CDR2 SASEGT come from the germline V gene. Trimming took 1 base from V and 1 from J, leaving 8 bases between them.